The 10 T cell receptor beta chains presented below share a single source sample, sequenced in a study of neurological immune-mediated disorders. TCRdb passed the 5' RACE reads through MiXCR, listing each CDR3 protein once. This sample yields 35,000 to 45,000 distinct CDR3 sequences, of which 12% to 15% are seen a single time; roughly a quarter belongs to the top ten. The sample comprised PBMCs. The receptors here all came from a woman between 45 and 65 years old with HTLV-1-associated myelopathy (HAM/TSP).

The table lists this clonotype with many counts. The rearrangement joins TRBV7-9 to TRBJ1-2; 7 nucleotides align to TRBD1. Per the germline V gene, CDR1 is SEHNR and CDR2 is FQNEAQ (reference sequence). Trimming removed 5 bases from V and 11 bases from J; junction bases left unmatched: 8. This CDR3 is 12 amino acids long. The CDR3 DNA reads TGTGCCAGCAGCCCCGGGACAGAGCAGTACACCTTC. It yields the protein CASSPGTEQYTF.

As for this clonotype: A read error may explain this, as a much larger clone is one base away. The rearrangement uses TRBV9 and TRBJ1-1; D call uncertain. The V gene's germline CDR1 is SGDLS and CDR2 YYNGEE. The CDR3 runs to 15 residues. The CDR3 reads CASSVAPTMNTVAFF. In nucleotides, the CDR3 is TGTGCCAGCAGCGTAGCTCCGACAATGAACACTGTAGCTTTCTTT.

Points on this clonotype: A read error may explain this, as a much larger clone is one base away. The chain has TRBV7-9 and TRBJ2-3; D unresolved. CDR3 length equals 13 residues. Germline V lookup: CDR1 SEHNR, CDR2 FQNEAQ (reference sequence). Here the CDR3 reads CVSSPRVADTQYF. The CDR3 DNA reads as TGTGTCAGCAGCCCCAGAGTGGCAGATACGCAGTATTTT.

This clonotype occurred many times. V gene TRBV28 combines with J gene TRBJ2-7, with 8 bases identical to TRBD2. The CDR3 runs to 14 residues. Looked up from germline, CDR1 is MDHEN and CDR2 is SYDVKM. V was pared by 6 bases and J by 4 bases, with 8 bases of the junction left unmatched. CDR3 residues: CASSLRGGSYEQYF. The CDR3 coding sequence is TGTGCCAGCAGCCTCCGGGGGGGCTCGTACGAGCAGTACTTC.

In its sample, this clonotype was seen many times. J is TRBJ1-1 and V is TRBV29-1; D is uncertain. This CDR3 spans 13 amino acids. V was shortened by 4 bases and J by 5 bases, with 14 bases between the two germline ends. The V gene's germline CDR1 is SQVTM and CDR2 ANQGSEA. CDR3 protein: CSVGITALTEAFF. CDR3 sequence (DNA): TGCAGCGTTGGAATCACGGCGTTAACTGAAGCTTTCTTT.

There are many counts of this clonotype. The rearrangement joins TRBV20-1 to TRBJ2-1, with D possibly being TRBD2 (7 bases). CDR1 and CDR2 (germline): DFQATT, SNEGSKA (reference sequence). The V and J ends lost 6 bases and 6 bases respectively, with 21 bases between them. The CDR3 extends over 15 amino acids. CDR3 DNA: TGCAGTGCCGTGGTTCCCGGGGGGCCGGGCAATGAGCAGTTCTTC. This gives the protein CSAVVPGGPGNEQFF.

This clonotype was seen many times. The V and J genes are TRBV5-1 and TRBJ2-3; the match to TRBD1 covers 8 bases. The CDR3 consists of 16 residues. Trimming took 2 bases from V and 1 from J; bases not matched to a gene: 6. Germline values: CDR1 SGHRS, CDR2 YFSETQ. The CDR3: CASSFTGGLGTDTQYF. The CDR3 region has the DNA TGCGCCAGCAGCTTTACAGGGGGTCTAGGCACAGATACGCAGTATTTT.

This clonotype was seen at least ten times. The chain combines TRBV5-1 with TRBJ1-1, with D tentatively TRBD1 (5 bases). Per germline, CDR1 SGHRS and CDR2 YFSETQ. The CDR3 is 11 residues long. V was shortened by 0 bases and J by 11 bases, with 8 bases between the two germline ends. Written as DNA, the CDR3 is TGCGCCAGCAGCTTGGACGGGGCGGCTTTCTTT. This sequence encodes CASSLDGAAFF.

This clonotype was counted ten times or more. The rearrangement joins TRBV4-2 to TRBJ1-5, with unresolved D. Germline CDR1 LGHNA, CDR2 YNFKEQ. This CDR3 spans 12 amino acids. V was shortened by 1 base and J by 7 bases, with 5 bases between the two germline ends. The CDR3 DNA sequence: TGTGCCAGCAGCCAAGTAGGGCAGCCCCAGCATTTT. Translated: CASSQVGQPQHF.

This clonotype was detected ten times or more. The chain is built from TRBV5-6 and TRBJ1-2; 7 bases align to TRBD1. Germline V gene lookup returns CDR1 SGHDT and CDR2 YYEEEE. This CDR3 contains 15 residues. Trimming at V came to 0 bases and at J to 5 bases, leaving 7 bases not matched to a gene. This CDR3 is CASSLGGTDLYGYTF. The CDR3 DNA sequence: TGTGCCAGCAGCTTGGGAGGGACAGACCTATATGGCTACACCTTC.